The 19 T cell receptor beta chains below all came from one sample that was sequenced in a study of control samples from healthy donors and cancer patients (dated by TCRdb to the early 2020s). The receptor library was made with the immunoSEQ multiplex PCR assay. This is the immuneACCESS table as TCRdb keeps it, with only in-frame sequences that have V and J called. A part of the clones is gone; compared with another copy, unresolved V genes explain less than half, and the rest is unexplained. Across this sample there are about 75,000 clones, with roughly 84% seen only once. The biggest ten clones account for more than 12% of the sample. The material sequenced was blood. The receptors stem from a man aged 50 to 59 in good health.

The genes are TRBV19 and TRBJ1-1; D perhaps matches TRBD1 (5 bases). Germline loops: CDR1 LNHDA, CDR2 SQIVND (reference sequence). Trimming took off 7 bases at V and 0 bases at J, with 9 bases between the two ends. There are 13 residues in the CDR3. CDR3 region: CASKGRMNTEAFF. The CDR3 DNA follows: TGTGCCAGTAAGGGACGTATGAACACTGAAGCTTTCTTT.

This sequence joins TRBV29-1 and TRBJ1-2; TRBD1 aligns across 7 bases. This CDR3 is built from 13 residues. CDR1 and CDR2 from the germline V gene are SQVTM and ANQGSEA. Unmatched junction bases numbered 6, after V lost 4 bases and J lost 4 bases. The CDR3 reads CSVGSGDSYGYTF. Written as DNA, the CDR3 is TGCAGCGTTGGCTCGGGGGACAGCTATGGCTACACCTTC.

The chain joins TRBV7-2 to TRBJ2-3, with D maybe TRBD1 (5 bases). Germline V gene data show CDR1 as SGHTA and CDR2 as FQGNSA. The CDR3 extends over 16 amino acids. V was shortened by 7 bases and J by 4 bases, with 21 bases between the two germline ends. The CDR3 bases are TGTGCCAGCACCGCGCAACCCCGACAGAGTCCAGATACGCAGTATTTT. This sequence encodes CASTAQPRQSPDTQYF.

This chain uses TRBV5-1 with TRBJ2-7; a possible D gene is TRBD2 (5 bases). This CDR3 has 15 residues. Between the trimmed V and J ends, which lost 2 bases and 0 bases, there was a span of 12 bases. Germline loops: CDR1 SGHRS, CDR2 YFSETQ. CDR3 residues: CASSLEGPSSYEQYF. The DNA of the CDR3 is TGCGCCAGCAGCTTAGAGGGCCCTAGCTCCTACGAGCAGTACTTC.

The chain recombines TRBV6-1 with TRBJ1-5, with D perhaps TRBD1 (6 bases). The CDR3 covers 18 residues. Trimming cost V 2 bases and J 0 bases, with 17 bases left between them. The germline CDR1 and CDR2 sequences are MNHNS and SASEGT. The CDR3: CASSEFSTDRYSNQPQHF. CDR3 DNA: TGTGCCAGCAGTGAATTTTCCACCGACAGGTATAGCAATCAGCCCCAGCATTTT.

This clone was picked up one time. The chain couples TRBV14 to TRBJ2-5; no clear D. The CDR3 extends over 15 amino acids. From germline, CDR1 is SGHDN and CDR2 FVKESK. V was shortened by 1 base and J by 5 bases, with 14 bases between the two germline ends. The chain's CDR3 is CASSQGAPGWETQYF. DNA of the CDR3: TGTGCCAGCAGCCAAGGAGCCCCAGGCTGGGAGACCCAGTACTTC.

The rearrangement uses TRBV5-6 and TRBJ1-2; TRBD1 is a possible D gene (6 bases). Germline values: CDR1 SGHDT, CDR2 YYEEEE. This CDR3 contains 14 residues. V was shortened by 4 bases and J by 4 bases, with 14 bases between the two germline ends. The CDR3 reads CASSGGQGIYGYTF. The CDR3 DNA sequence: TGTGCCAGCAGCGGGGGGCAGGGTATCTATGGCTACACCTTC.

On this clone: Other DNA sequences in the same sample also yield this CDR3. The chain uses TRBV7-9 and TRBJ1-5, with D unclear. The CDR3 length is 14 residues. V lost 5 bases to trimming and J lost 1 base, with 9 bases between them. Germline V gene data show CDR1 as SEHNR and CDR2 as FQNEAQ (reference sequence). Written as DNA, the CDR3 is TGTGCCAGCAGCCCCCGAGGGAGCAATCAGCCCCAGCATTTT. Its translation is CASSPRGSNQPQHF.

The chain recombines TRBV9 with TRBJ2-2; D may be TRBD1 (6 bases). CDR3 size: 15 residues. Germline V CDR1 and CDR2: SGDLS, YYNGEE. Trimming pared 2 bases from V and 5 bases from J, leaving 13 bases between. The CDR3 here is CASSVTGRGTGELFF. CDR3 DNA: TGTGCCAGCAGCGTTACAGGGCGAGGGACCGGGGAGCTGTTTTTT.

The chain has TRBV27 and TRBJ1-6, with 9 bases identical to TRBD1. The CDR3 has 16 amino acids. V shed 1 base and J 8 bases; nucleotides not matched to a gene: 6. Germline V gene lookup returns CDR1 MNHEY and CDR2 SMNVEV (reference sequence). CDR3: CASSLFTGGSHSPLHF. For the CDR3, the DNA is TGTGCCAGCAGTTTATTTACAGGGGGCTCGCATTCACCCCTCCACTTT.

The chain couples TRBV20-1 to TRBJ2-7, with D perhaps matching TRBD1 (5 bases). CDR1 and CDR2 (germline): DFQATT, SNEGSKA (reference sequence). The CDR3 loop spans 13 amino acids. V shed 3 bases and J shed 4 bases, with 13 bases lying between them. CDR3: CSASGLGLYEQYF. The CDR3 bases are TGCAGTGCTAGTGGGCTGGGGCTGTACGAGCAGTACTTC.

The chain uses TRBV6-5 and TRBJ1-2, with a tentative D call TRBD1 (6 bases). The CDR3 extends over 12 amino acids. Germline V gives CDR1 MNHEY, CDR2 SVGAGI. With 7 bases removed from V and 3 bases from J, the gap between germline ends came to 9 bases. This CDR3 reads CASTRTDYGYTF. CDR3 bases: TGTGCCAGCACTCGGACAGACTATGGCTACACCTTC.

The CDR3 loop reads CASSLDPGNEQFF. CDR3 nucleotide sequence: TGCGCCAGCAGCTTGGACCCAGGGAATGAGCAGTTCTTC. The rearrangement links TRBV5-1 to TRBJ2-1; possibly TRBD1 for D (5 bases). This CDR3 region has 13 residues. Trimming left V 0 bases short and J 7 bases short, with 8 bases between. Germline CDR1 reads SGHRS; CDR2 reads YFSETQ.

The chain joins TRBV7-2 to TRBJ1-4; D is unclear. The germline V gene encodes CDR1 SGHTA and CDR2 FQGNSA. The CDR3 contains 13 residues. V lost 2 bases and J lost 8, with 9 bases in between. The CDR3 sequence: CASSLPGGEKLFF. The CDR3 DNA reads as TGTGCCAGCAGCTTACCGGGTGGGGAAAAACTGTTTTTT.

The chain recombines TRBV5-1 with TRBJ2-7, with TRBD2 as a possible D gene (7 bases). Between the trimmed V and J ends, which lost 4 bases and 2 bases, there was a span of 16 bases. This CDR3 has 15 residues. Germline V gives CDR1 SGHRS, CDR2 YFSETQ. CDR3: CASSPEGGTAYEQYF. As DNA, the CDR3 is TGCGCCAGCAGCCCTGAGGGGGGGACCGCCTACGAGCAGTACTTC.

The chain joins TRBV9 to TRBJ2-1; weak D call: TRBD1 (6 bases). The CDR3 runs 15 residues. V lost 3 bases and J lost 8, with 18 bases in between. Germline lookup yields CDR1 SGDLS and CDR2 YYNGEE. The DNA for the CDR3 is TGTGCCAGCAGCGCTCGGACGTACAGGGAGCATGAGCAGTTCTTC. It translates to CASSARTYREHEQFF.

This rearrangement joins TRBV11-3 to TRBJ1-2; D ambiguous. Germline lookup yields CDR1 SGHNT and CDR2 YENEEA. There are 11 residues in the CDR3. V was pared by 4 bases and J by 7 bases, with 7 bases between. CDR3 residues: CASSWRGGYTF. DNA for the CDR3: TGTGCCAGCAGCTGGCGTGGTGGCTACACCTTC.

The chain is built from TRBV4-2 and TRBJ2-5; 11 nucleotides match TRBD2. J gave up 5 bases and V 0 bases, and 8 bases lay outside the gene matches. The CDR3 length is 17 residues. Per the germline V gene, CDR1 is LGHNA and CDR2 is YNFKEQ. The CDR3 DNA sequence: TGTGCCAGCAGCCAAGATTCAGCCCCTAGCGGGAGGGAGACCCAGTACTTC. It codes for CASSQDSAPSGRETQYF.

The chain is built from TRBV6-5 and TRBJ2-4, with D unresolved. This CDR3 contains 15 residues. Germline V gives CDR1 MNHEY, CDR2 SVGAGI. Trimming stripped 6 bases from V and 6 bases from J, with 18 bases between. CDR3 sequence (DNA): TGTGCCAGCAGATCCCCTTCAGGTCCGAGAAACATTCAGTACTTC. This codes for CASRSPSGPRNIQYF.